One and the same sample provided the 6 T cell receptor beta chains below, sequenced in a study of CD8+CD57+ T cells in acquired aplastic anemia. An expansion of CD8+CD57+ cells by flow cytometry had been shown in patients chosen for sequencing. The TCR beta profiling, which covered VDJ combination and CDR3 sequence, was carried out using genomic DNA as the template. TCRdb processed the reads anew with MiXCR; each CDR3 protein has one entry. The repertoire holds more than 200,000 distinct CDR3 sequences, roughly 50% seen once, with just under 20% in the top ten. Material for sequencing was sorted CD4+, CD8+, or CD8+CD57+ T cells (not recorded which) from PBMCs. The receptor source for this set is a human donor with aplastic anemia.

The chain uses TRBV19 and TRBJ1-2; 7 bases map to TRBD1. The V segment lost 5 bases and the J segment 2 bases; nucleotides outside the gene matches: 11. Germline-derived CDR1 and CDR2 are LNHDA and SQIVND (reference sequence). The CDR3 has 16 amino acids. CDR3 DNA sequence: TGTGCCAGTAGTCCCCCAGGGCAGGGGGGAAACTATGGCTACACCTTC. Its protein product is CASSPPGQGGNYGYTF.

V and J are TRBV19 and TRBJ1-2, with TRBD1 matching 8 bases. Germline-derived CDR1 and CDR2 are LNHDA and SQIVND (reference sequence). With V trimmed by 10 bases and J by 8 bases, 15 bases remained unmatched. The CDR3 has 14 amino acids. In nucleotides, the CDR3 is TGTGCCACTGGCCCAGGACAGGGCCCCATCGGCTACACCTTC. It encodes CATGPGQGPIGYTF.

As for this clonotype: This may stem from a read error, because a much larger clone lies one nucleotide away. V and J are TRBV12-3 or TRBV12-4 and TRBJ2-1; TRBD2 aligns across 13 bases. The junction had 4 bases not matched to a gene; V was cut back by 2 bases and J by 9 bases. This CDR3 is 15 amino acids long. The CDR3 region is CASSLRLAGGSEQFF. CDR3 nucleotides: TGTGCCAGCAGTTTACGACTAGCGGGGGGCAGTGAGCAGTTCTTC.

The chain carries TRBV13 and TRBJ2-7; TRBD1 matches at 8 bases. Trimming cost V 5 bases and J 5 bases; bases outside gene matches: 8. The CDR3 is 14 residues long. In germline, CDR1 is PRHDT, CDR2 FYEKMQ (reference sequence). In nucleotides, the CDR3 is TGTGCCAGCAGCCATAACTCAGGGGGCCACGAGCAGTACTTC. It specifies CASSHNSGGHEQYF.

This clonotype showed up just a few times. J is TRBJ2-5 and V is TRBV11-2; D is unresolved. Germline lookup yields CDR1 SGHAT and CDR2 FQNNGV. V dropped 2 bases and J dropped 1 base, with 11 bases sitting between them. CDR3 length: 15 amino acids. The CDR3: CASSLLPGLQETQYF. The CDR3 DNA is TGTGCCAGCAGCTTACTCCCGGGCCTCCAAGAGACCCAGTACTTC.

This clonotype was detected only a few times. J is TRBJ2-1 and V is TRBV7-2; the match to TRBD1 covers 8 bases. CDR3 length equals 16 residues. Losses at the gene ends were 8 bases for V and 0 bases for J; bases not matched to a gene: 9. Germline V gives CDR1 SGHTA, CDR2 FQGNSA. CDR3 sequence (DNA): TGTGCCAGCTCTCCCAGGACAGGGAGCTCCTACAATGAGCAGTTCTTC. Translated, it gives CASSPRTGSSYNEQFF.